This is a list of T cell receptor beta chains from one sample in a study of blood T cell repertoires in COVID-19. Only in-frame clones appear in the TCRdb table, and some are missing; sequencing was by immunoSEQ multiplex PCR. The data show 250,000 to 300,000 clones, roughly 90% seen once. The sample comprised peripheral blood. All receptors derive from a woman younger than 45 with COVID-19, enrolled during active disease. Each CDR3 is given with its conserved first and last residue.

>TRBV7-9
CASSFGGLNTEAFF
>TRBV7-6
CASSLGGTVAGNTIYF
>TRBV14
CASSQGAKGGRTDTQYF
>TRBV18
CASYRGRTSGRGDNEQFF
>TRBV28
CASIRGRRTYEQYF
>TRBV7-9
CASSPEGDRALQPQHF
>TRBV3-1/TRBV3-2
CASSYNVGPLHF
>TRBV28
CASSLRTSGISSYEQYF
>TRBV10-3
CATGTSGGPTDTQYF
>TRBV23-1
CATATGVTEAFF
>TRBV12-3/TRBV12-4
CASSTTGRSPLHF
>TRBV7-8
CASSLGTGQYGYTF
>TRBV15
CATSTRTGAYNEQFF
>TRBV25-1
CASNSIGGRGYTF
>TRBV5-1
CASSSRGRKDEQYF
>TRBV5-4
CASSPTSTETQYF
>TRBV4-2
CASSQVIGTGAYEQYF
>TRBV10-3
CAIRTGGPFGEQFF
>TRBV24-1
CATSDDRGHHNEQFF
>TRBV12-5
CASGLFLTADQPQHF
>TRBV6-1
CASSPTENYNEQFF
>TRBV20-1
CSASPDSEMNTEAFF
>TRBV5-1
CASSLFPGGYEQYF
>TRBV6-5
CASSHPQKTDTQYF
>TRBV5-8
CASSPRVGGHQPQHF
>TRBV4-1
CASSQSGTAPIEQYF
>TRBV3-1/TRBV3-2
CASSQVLYNEQFF
>TRBV10-2
CASSTPGQGLLDGYTF
>TRBV7-9
CASSPGVATEAFF
>TRBV2
CASTWTAQETQYF
>TRBV10-3
CAISESEVFIAKNIQYF
>TRBV5-4
CASSPPGAGGETQYF
>TRBV7-9
CASSPARTGELFF
>TRBV5-5
CASRWDSANTGELFF